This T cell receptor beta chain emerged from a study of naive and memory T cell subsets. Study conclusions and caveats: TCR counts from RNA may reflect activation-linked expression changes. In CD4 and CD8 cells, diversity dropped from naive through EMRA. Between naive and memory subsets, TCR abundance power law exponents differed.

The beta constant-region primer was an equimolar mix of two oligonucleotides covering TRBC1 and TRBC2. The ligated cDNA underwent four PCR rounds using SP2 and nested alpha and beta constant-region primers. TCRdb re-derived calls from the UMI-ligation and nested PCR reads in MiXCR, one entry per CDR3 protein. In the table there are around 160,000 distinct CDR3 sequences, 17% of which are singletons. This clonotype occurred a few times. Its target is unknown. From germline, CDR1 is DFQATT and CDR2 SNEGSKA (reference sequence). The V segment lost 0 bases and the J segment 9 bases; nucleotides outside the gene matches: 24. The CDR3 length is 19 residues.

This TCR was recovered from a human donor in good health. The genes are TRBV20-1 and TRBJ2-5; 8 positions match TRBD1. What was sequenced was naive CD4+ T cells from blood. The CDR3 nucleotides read TGCAGTGCTAGAGATCTGGGGTCACAGGGGGGAATTTGGGACGAGGCCCAGTACTTC. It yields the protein CSARDLGSQGGIWDEAQYF.